The 13 T cell receptor beta chains listed next were all sequenced from one sample in a study of OX40 agonist ivuxolimab in advanced cancers. Using immunoSEQ multiplex PCR, the repertoire was profiled, and TCRdb retains in-frame clones only, with some absent. The sample lists roughly 70,000 clones; about 85% were seen once. The source was CD4+ or CD8+ T cells sorted from blood, collected in a trial of the OX40 agonist ivuxolimab. The receptor source for this set is an adult with an advanced solid tumor such as melanoma, head and neck, liver or kidney cancer.

The chain has TRBV6-5 and TRBJ1-1; TRBD1 matches at 9 bases. This CDR3 spans 15 amino acids. Germline CDR1 and CDR2: MNHEY and SVGAGI. The junction had 5 bases not matched to a gene; V was cut back by 6 bases and J by 0 bases. This CDR3 reads CASSRQGVMNTEAFF. The CDR3 nucleotides read TGTGCCAGCAGCCGACAGGGGGTAATGAACACTGAAGCTTTCTTT.

Comments on this clone: The junction and the germline gene differ at one end; a read error may be behind it. The chain couples TRBV6-5 to TRBJ1-4; tentative D call: TRBD1 (6 bases). Germline V gene data show CDR1 as MNHEY and CDR2 as SVGAGI. CDR3 size: 15 residues. CDR3 DNA sequence: TGTGCCATCAGTGTAGGACAGTTAACTAATGAAAAACTGTTTTTT. This encodes CAISVGQLTNEKLFF.

The rearrangement joins TRBV5-1 to TRBJ2-1; D possibly corresponds to TRBD2 (6 bases). The CDR3 contains 14 residues. Per germline, CDR1 SGHRS and CDR2 YFSETQ. Trimming shortened V by 4 bases and J by 9 bases, and 17 bases separated the two germline ends. The CDR3 region is CASSPRLVRAEQFF. DNA for the CDR3: TGCGCCAGCAGCCCCCGACTAGTCAGGGCTGAGCAGTTCTTC. Full variable domain (remainder filled in from reference TRBV5-1 and TRBJ2-1): KAGVTQTPRYLIKTRGQQVTLSCSPISGHRSVSWYQQTPGQGLQFLFEYFSETQRNKGNFPGRFSGRQFSNSRSEMNVSTLELGDSALYLCASSPRLVRAEQFFGPGTRLTVL.

The chain joins TRBV19 to TRBJ1-1; TRBD1 matches at 10 bases. CDR1 and CDR2 (germline): LNHDA, SQIVND (reference sequence). The ends lost 3 bases at V and 4 bases at J; junction bases unmatched: 2. The CDR3 has 14 residues. CDR3 DNA sequence: TGTGCCAGTAGTATCCGGGACAGGGGCACTGAAGCTTTCTTT. This translates into CASSIRDRGTEAFF. Full variable domain (rest looked up from reference TRBV19 and TRBJ1-1): DGGITQSPKYLFRKEGQNVTLSCEQNLNHDAMYWYRQDPGQGLRLIYYSQIVNDFQKGDIAEGYSVSREKKESFPLTVTSAQKNPTAFYLCASSIRDRGTEAFFGQGTRLTVV.

The table lists this clone with a count of one. The chain uses TRBV28 and TRBJ1-5, with D possibly TRBD1 on 6 matching bases. The CDR3 length is 15 residues. Looked up from germline, CDR1 is MDHEN and CDR2 is SYDVKM. The V end lost 5 bases, the J end lost 0 bases, and 11 bases lay between the germline ends. The CDR3 region has the DNA TGTGCCAGCAGTCGGACAGACTATAGCAATCAGCCCCAGCATTTT. Protein sequence: CASSRTDYSNQPQHF.

The rearrangement uses TRBV5-6 and TRBJ2-7; the D is unclear. Germline CDR1 reads SGHDT; CDR2 reads YYEEEE. With 1 base removed from V and 0 bases from J, the gap between germline ends came to 2 bases. The CDR3 totals 12 residues. The CDR3 loop reads CASSLSSYEQYF. CDR3 nucleotide sequence: TGTGCCAGCAGCTTGTCCTCCTACGAGCAGTACTTC.

This chain joins TRBV28 and TRBJ1-2; TRBD1 is a possible D gene (6 bases). Trimming left V 8 bases short and J 4 bases short, with 14 bases between. The CDR3 has 13 amino acids. The germline V gene has CDR1 MDHEN and CDR2 SYDVKM. CDR3 sequence: CASRLGGAYGYTF. The CDR3 coding sequence is TGTGCCAGCCGTCTAGGGGGAGCCTATGGCTACACCTTC.

The chain is built from TRBV30 and TRBJ2-1; the D call may be TRBD1 or TRBD2 (5 bases each). Trimming removed 8 bases at V and 9 bases at J, with 14 bases between. Germline CDR1 is GTSNPN and CDR2 is SVGIG (reference sequence). The CDR3 spans 11 residues. The CDR3 region is CARDLDGEQFF. Written as DNA, the CDR3 is TGTGCCCGGGACCTAGATGGTGAGCAGTTCTTC.

The rearrangement links TRBV2 to TRBJ2-5; TRBD1 matches 7 bases. CDR1 and CDR2 from the germline V gene are SNHLY and FYNNEI. V dropped 8 bases and J dropped 5; count of bases not matched to a gene: 11. CDR3 length equals 14 residues. CDR3 protein: CASATGTEGETQYF. DNA for the CDR3: TGTGCCAGCGCTACCGGGACAGAGGGGGAGACCCAGTACTTC. Full variable domain (rest looked up from reference TRBV2 and TRBJ2-5): EPEVTQTPSHQVTQMGQEVILRCVPISNHLYFYWYRQILGQKVEFLVSFYNNEISEKSEIFDDQFSVERPDGSNFTLKIRSTKLEDSAMYFCASATGTEGETQYFGPGTRLLVL.

This clone was found a few times. V gene TRBV10-3 combines with J gene TRBJ2-3; 16 positions agree with TRBD2. Germline lookup yields CDR1 ENHRY and CDR2 SYGVKD. V was clipped by 4 bases and J by 4 bases; unmatched bases: 5. The CDR3 length is 17 residues. CDR3 protein: CAISGTGLAGGADTQYF. The CDR3 region has the DNA TGTGCCATCAGTGGCACGGGACTAGCGGGAGGGGCAGATACGCAGTATTTT.

J is TRBJ2-3 and V is TRBV2, with D possibly being TRBD2 (5 bases). V shed 4 bases and J shed 1 base, with 9 bases lying between them. The length of the CDR3 is 14 residues. In germline, CDR1 is SNHLY, CDR2 FYNNEI. The CDR3 DNA reads as TGTGCCAGCAGTGCTGATAGCGGCACAGATACGCAGTATTTT. It specifies CASSADSGTDTQYF.

The table lists this clone with a count of one. The chain joins TRBV6-5 to TRBJ2-5, with TRBD2 matching over 7 bases. This CDR3 is built from 13 residues. The J segment lost 5 bases and the V segment lost 4 bases, leaving 4 bases of the junction unmatched. The germline V gene encodes CDR1 MNHEY and CDR2 SVGAGI. CDR3 nucleotides: TGTGCCAGCAGTTCGGGGGGAGGCGAGACCCAGTACTTC. This codes for CASSSGGGETQYF.

The chain uses TRBV19 and TRBJ2-1; either TRBD1 or TRBD2 may fit D (5 bases each). V gave up 4 bases and J gave up 2 bases, with 15 bases separating them. Germline lookup yields CDR1 LNHDA and CDR2 SQIVND (reference sequence). The CDR3 extends over 16 amino acids. This chain's CDR3 is CASSRELTDTYNEQFF. Written as DNA, the CDR3 is TGTGCCAGTAGTAGGGAGTTGACGGACACCTACAATGAGCAGTTCTTC.